This T cell receptor (beta chain) was documented in a study of cytomegalovirus exposure and HLA in healthy donors. Study-level background: There were 70 million to 95 million unique TCRs (from HLA-typed donors) in an early data release.

This CDR3 comprises 12 residues. Germline V lookup: CDR1 SGDLS, CDR2 YYNGEE. Trimming left V 3 bases short and J 10 bases short, with 8 bases between. As for this clone: Its target is not known.

Overall study results and limits: In a later analysis, common viral pathogens appeared linked to several of the most significant clusters.

Healthy individuals who donated bone marrow served as the donors. Whereas donors were nominally healthy upon sampling, unrecorded immune exposures were probable. PCR used 60 Vbeta primers and 13 Jbeta primers. The protocol was immunoSEQ multiplex PCR, while the TCRdb copy is restricted to in-frame clones and leaves out a portion. The sample shows about 120,000 clones, around 80% of them seen only once. V and J are TRBV9 and TRBJ1-6; D unresolved. Sequencing input: PBMCs. The TCR was taken from a female donor in good health and CMV-seronegative. CDR3 amino acids: CASSDSGSPLHF. CDR3 in DNA: TGTGCCAGCAGCGACTCAGGATCACCCCTCCACTTT.